The 18 T cell receptor beta chains presented below share a single source sample, sequenced in a study of blood T cell repertoires in COVID-19. Libraries were prepared by immunoSEQ multiplex PCR; TCRdb keeps only in-frame clonotypes and omits some of them. The profile covers approximately 150,000 clones, with 65% to 90% appearing a single time and about 6.8% taken by the ten largest. Material for sequencing was peripheral blood. These receptors came from a woman in her forties or fifties in a cohort sampled during active or convalescent COVID-19.

The chain carries TRBV2 and TRBJ1-2; D is unclear. Germline V gene data show CDR1 as SNHLY and CDR2 as FYNNEI. The CDR3 spans 11 residues. Trimming shortened V by 5 bases and J by 7 bases, and 8 bases separated the two germline ends. CDR3 nucleotide sequence: TGTGCCAGCAGTCCTAGAGGTGGCTACACCTTC. The encoded protein is CASSPRGGYTF.

The V gene is TRBV5-4, the J gene TRBJ2-7, with 10 bases matching TRBD1. Unmatched junction bases numbered 5, after V lost 3 bases and J lost 2 bases. This CDR3 is 15 amino acids long. CDR1 is SGHNT and CDR2 is YYREEE in the germline V gene (reference sequence). Here the CDR3 reads CASSSGDRGTYEQYF. The CDR3 DNA reads as TGTGCCAGCAGCTCCGGGGACAGGGGAACCTACGAGCAGTACTTC. Drawing the rest from reference TRBV5-4 and TRBJ2-7, the complete variable domain is ETGVTQSPTHLIKTRGQQVTLRCSSQSGHNTVSWYQQALGQGPQFIFQYYREEENGRGNFPPRFSGLQFPNYSSELNVNALELDDSALYLCASSSGDRGTYEQYFGPGTRLTVT.

This clone was recorded only once. The V and J genes are TRBV7-2 and TRBJ1-3; no clear D gene. Per the germline V gene, CDR1 is SGHTA and CDR2 is FQGNSA. With 0 bases removed from V and 0 bases from J, the gap between germline ends came to 6 bases. This CDR3 region has 15 residues. The CDR3 DNA follows: TGTGCCAGCAGCTTAGCCGCGGGCTCTGGAAACACCATATATTTT. Its translation is CASSLAAGSGNTIYF.

The chain recombines TRBV5-1 with TRBJ2-1; 8 bases map to TRBD1. V shed 1 base, J shed 3 bases, and the junction held 3 bases outside the gene matches. The CDR3 contains 15 residues. The germline CDR1 and CDR2 sequences are SGHRS and YFSETQ. The CDR3 loop is CASSLQGANYNEQFF. The CDR3 DNA follows: TGCGCCAGCAGCTTGCAGGGGGCGAACTACAATGAGCAGTTCTTC. Supplemented by reference TRBV5-1 and TRBJ2-1, the full variable domain reads KAGVTQTPRYLIKTRGQQVTLSCSPISGHRSVSWYQQTPGQGLQFLFEYFSETQRNKGNFPGRFSGRQFSNSRSEMNVSTLELGDSALYLCASSLQGANYNEQFFGPGTRLTVL.

DNA for the CDR3: TGTGCCAGCAGCCAAGATTTCCTGGACAGGGGGTTCCTCCACTTT. Translating it yields CASSQDFLDRGFLHF. The rearrangement joins TRBV3-1 (or the pseudogene TRBV3-2) to TRBJ1-6, with TRBD1 matching over 10 bases. CDR1 is LGHDT, CDR2 YNNKEL, per germline (reference sequence). The CDR3 has 15 amino acids. V dropped 0 bases and J dropped 15; count of bases not matched to a gene: 8.

V is TRBV3-1 (or the pseudogene TRBV3-2) and J is TRBJ2-7, with D perhaps matching TRBD2 (6 bases). V was shortened by 3 bases and J by 3 bases, with 12 bases between the two germline ends. This CDR3 comprises 14 residues. The germline V gene has CDR1 LGHDT and CDR2 YNNKEL (reference sequence). The DNA for the CDR3 is TGTGCCAGCAGCCACGCCGGGAGTCACTACGAGCAGTACTTC. It yields the protein CASSHAGSHYEQYF.

V is TRBV9 and J is TRBJ2-5; the match to TRBD2 covers 13 bases. CDR1 and CDR2 from the germline V gene are SGDLS and YYNGEE. The CDR3 consists of 15 residues. Germline trimming cut 4 bases from V and 5 bases from J; bases unmatched to any gene: 5. The CDR3 here is CASSPPGLAGETQYF. As DNA, the CDR3 is TGTGCCAGCAGCCCGCCGGGACTAGCGGGGGAGACCCAGTACTTC.

V is TRBV10-2 and J is TRBJ2-1; 14 positions match TRBD2. Germline V CDR1 and CDR2: WSHSY, SAAADI. Losses at the gene ends were 6 bases for V and 9 bases for J; bases not matched to a gene: 1. The CDR3 totals 13 residues. CDR3 protein: CASSGLAGGEQFF. The DNA for the CDR3 is TGCGCCAGCAGCGGACTAGCGGGGGGTGAGCAGTTCTTC.

The chain links TRBV7-3 to TRBJ2-1, with 10 bases identical to TRBD1. CDR1 SGHTA and CDR2 FQGTGA come from the germline V gene. Trimming took 2 bases from V and 8 from J; bases not matched to a gene: 9. The CDR3 extends over 16 amino acids. The CDR3 reads CASSLATGGGQYEQFF. For the CDR3, the DNA is TGTGCCAGCAGCTTAGCGACAGGGGGCGGTCAATATGAGCAGTTCTTC.

This chain connects TRBV7-9 to TRBJ2-7; D might be TRBD2 (7 bases). CDR1 is SEHNR, CDR2 FQNEAQ, per germline (reference sequence). The CDR3 is 14 residues long. The V end was cut by 6 bases, the J end by 2 bases, with 14 bases between. The CDR3 DNA reads as TGTGCCAGCAGTTGGGAGGGGGTGCCCTACGAGCAGTACTTC. It codes for CASSWEGVPYEQYF. The full variable domain, completed using reference TRBV7-9 and TRBJ2-7, is DTGVSQNPRHKITKRGQNVTFRCDPISEHNRLYWYRQTLGQGPEFLTYFQNEAQLEKSRLLSDRFSAERPKGSFSTLEIQRTEQGDSAMYLCASSWEGVPYEQYFGPGTRLTVT.

V and J are TRBV5-1 and TRBJ2-2, with D possibly TRBD2 on 7 matching bases. The CDR3 extends over 15 amino acids. Germline V CDR1 and CDR2: SGHRS, YFSETQ. Trimming left V 2 bases short and J 5 bases short, with 13 bases between. The CDR3 loop reads CASSFPGGETGELFF. As DNA, the CDR3 is TGCGCCAGCAGCTTCCCGGGGGGCGAGACCGGGGAGCTGTTTTTT. The full variable domain, rest sourced from reference TRBV5-1 and TRBJ2-2, is KAGVTQTPRYLIKTRGQQVTLSCSPISGHRSVSWYQQTPGQGLQFLFEYFSETQRNKGNFPGRFSGRQFSNSRSEMNVSTLELGDSALYLCASSFPGGETGELFFGEGSRLTVL.

This clone was seen more than once but under ten times. The chain uses TRBV11-1 and TRBJ2-2; the D is unclear. Between the trimmed V and J ends, which lost 5 bases and 4 bases, there was a span of 5 bases. The CDR3 contains 12 residues. The germline CDR1 and CDR2 sequences are SGHAT and FQDESV (reference sequence). This CDR3 reads CASSRSTGELFF. CDR3 DNA sequence: TGTGCCAGCAGCCGGTCCACCGGGGAGCTGTTTTTT.

The chain has TRBV7-9 and TRBJ2-1; D is perhaps TRBD2 (7 bases). Trimming removed 5 bases from V and 4 bases from J, with 18 bases in between. Germline-derived CDR1 and CDR2 are SEHNR and FQNEAQ (reference sequence). The CDR3 is made up of 16 amino acids. DNA for the CDR3: TGTGCCAGCAGCCCCTATCGGGGGGCGTCATACAATGAGCAGTTCTTC. Its protein is CASSPYRGASYNEQFF.

DNA of the CDR3: TGTGCCAGCAGTCGGAAAGGACAGATTAAACAAGAGACCCAGTACTTC. Its protein is CASSRKGQIKQETQYF. This chain uses TRBV27 with TRBJ2-5; tentative D call: TRBD1 (6 bases). V shed 5 bases and J shed 2 bases, with 18 bases lying between them. The CDR3 has 16 residues. The germline V gene encodes CDR1 MNHEY and CDR2 SMNVEV (reference sequence).

This clone has just a few counts. The gene calls are TRBV15 and TRBJ1-1; D remains ambiguous. Trimming removed 0 bases from V and 0 bases from J, with 8 bases in between. Germline values: CDR1 LNHNV, CDR2 YYDKDF (reference sequence). There are 15 residues in the CDR3. CDR3 sequence: CATSRDRTLNTEAFF. CDR3 coding DNA: TGTGCCACCAGCAGAGACAGGACTTTGAACACTGAAGCTTTCTTT.

This clone has only one observation. The rearrangement joins TRBV6-5 to TRBJ2-7; 7 bases are shared with TRBD1. J gave up 1 base and V 6 bases, and 3 bases lay outside the gene matches. CDR1 MNHEY and CDR2 SVGAGI come from the germline V gene. The CDR3 covers 13 residues. In nucleotides, the CDR3 is TGTGCCAGCAGCGTGACAGGGTCCTACGAGCAGTACTTC. It yields the protein CASSVTGSYEQYF.

The rearrangement uses TRBV5-1 and TRBJ2-2, with unresolved D. The germline V gene encodes CDR1 SGHRS and CDR2 YFSETQ. The V end was cut by 0 bases, the J end by 1 base, with 7 bases between. CDR3 size: 15 residues. The CDR3 loop reads CASSLGHLNTGELFF. As DNA, the CDR3 is TGCGCCAGCAGCTTGGGACACCTGAACACCGGGGAGCTGTTTTTT.

V usage is TRBV6-4 and J usage is TRBJ1-1, with D maybe TRBD1 (6 bases). This CDR3 is built from 13 residues. Germline V lookup: CDR1 MRHNA, CDR2 SNTAGT. Trimming removed 11 bases at V and 8 bases at J, with 21 bases between. CDR3 sequence: CAGPTGGAREAFF. The CDR3 DNA is TGTGCCGGCCCGACTGGGGGGGCGAGGGAAGCTTTCTTT.